The 13 T cell receptor beta chains in this list originate from one sample, sequenced in a study of blood T cell repertoires in COVID-19. TCRdb's table, derived via immunoSEQ multiplex PCR, lists solely in-frame clones and lacks some. The sample yields 360,000 or so clones, roughly four fifths seen once. Sequenced material: PBMCs or T cells enriched from blood (not recorded which). These TCRs come from a woman aged 45-65 years who had recovered from COVID-19.

This chain connects TRBV7-9 to TRBJ1-1, with 9 bases fitting TRBD1. The junction had 9 bases not matched to a gene; V was cut back by 5 bases and J by 2 bases. Germline V lookup: CDR1 SEHNR, CDR2 FQNEAQ (reference sequence). There are 16 residues in the CDR3. CDR3 loop: CASSLLLGQGNTEAFF. The CDR3 region has the DNA TGTGCCAGCAGCCTACTCCTGGGACAGGGCAACACTGAAGCTTTCTTT.

The V gene is TRBV5-1, the J gene TRBJ1-1; 7 nucleotides match TRBD1. V trimming: 4 bases; J trimming: 3 bases; junction bases outside the gene matches: 6. The CDR3 covers 14 residues. Germline CDR1 SGHRS, CDR2 YFSETQ. The CDR3 spells CASSQGDRYTEAFF. The CDR3 DNA is TGCGCCAGCAGCCAAGGGGACAGATACACTGAAGCTTTCTTT.

Notes on this clone: The same CDR3 can be traced to other DNA sequences in this sample. The gene calls are TRBV30 and TRBJ1-1, with 9 bases lining up with TRBD1. V was clipped by 0 bases and J by 10 bases; unmatched bases: 3. CDR3 size: 12 residues. Germline CDR1 reads GTSNPN; CDR2 reads SVGIG (reference sequence). CDR3 nucleotides: TGTGCCTGGAGTGTACAGGGGGCGGTAGCTTTCTTT. It encodes CAWSVQGAVAFF.

This chain connects TRBV12-3 or TRBV12-4 to TRBJ2-1; D is unresolved. V lost 4 bases and J lost 7, with 11 bases in between. The CDR3 loop spans 13 amino acids. DNA of the CDR3: TGTGCCAGCAGTTCATCTGGGCTGAATGAGCAGTTCTTC. It translates to CASSSSGLNEQFF.

A few counts support this clone. The chain links TRBV7-2 to TRBJ2-1; 8 bases fit TRBD2. The junction had 12 bases not matched to a gene; V was cut back by 5 bases and J by 0 bases. Looked up from germline, CDR1 is SGHTA and CDR2 is FQGNSA. The CDR3 is 18 residues long. The CDR3 region is CASSPALGLVTSYNEQFF. The CDR3, as DNA: TGTGCCAGCAGCCCCGCTCTGGGACTAGTAACCTCCTACAATGAGCAGTTCTTC.

CDR3: CAWSVGGSTDTQYF. The DNA for the CDR3 is TGTGCCTGGAGTGTAGGCGGGAGCACAGATACGCAGTATTTT. This chain uses TRBV30 with TRBJ2-3, with D perhaps TRBD2 (5 bases). There are 14 residues in the CDR3. Germline assignment: CDR1 GTSNPN and CDR2 SVGIG (reference sequence). Trimming left V 0 bases short and J 0 bases short, with 7 bases between.

This clone was seen once. CDR3 amino acids: CASSEVAGTGAGNTIYF. CDR3 coding DNA: TGCGCCAGCAGCGAAGTAGCCGGGACAGGGGCTGGAAACACCATATATTTT. The rearrangement links TRBV5-1 to TRBJ1-3; TRBD1 matches 10 bases. Germline CDR1 and CDR2: SGHRS and YFSETQ. CDR3 length: 17 amino acids. The V segment lost 4 bases and the J segment 2 bases; nucleotides outside the gene matches: 9. Full variable domain (remainder filled in from reference TRBV5-1 and TRBJ1-3): KAGVTQTPRYLIKTRGQQVTLSCSPISGHRSVSWYQQTPGQGLQFLFEYFSETQRNKGNFPGRFSGRQFSNSRSEMNVSTLELGDSALYLCASSEVAGTGAGNTIYFGEGSWLTVV.

The rearrangement joins TRBV7-9 to TRBJ1-1; D perhaps matches TRBD1 (5 bases). The CDR3 consists of 15 residues. Between the trimmed V and J ends, which lost 2 bases and 5 bases, there was a span of 15 bases. From germline, CDR1 is SEHNR and CDR2 FQNEAQ (reference sequence). The CDR3 spells CASSLTQGTGTEAFF. In DNA, the CDR3 is TGTGCCAGCAGCTTAACCCAGGGTACTGGAACTGAAGCTTTCTTT.

This clone was detected only once. The chain joins TRBV15 to TRBJ1-5, with D possibly TRBD1 on 6 matching bases. Trimming took 8 bases from V and 0 from J, leaving 11 bases between them. The CDR3 totals 14 residues. Looked up from germline, CDR1 is LNHNV and CDR2 is YYDKDF (reference sequence). The CDR3 nucleotides read TGTGCCACCGCCGGGACACATAGCAATCAGCCCCAGCATTTT. It codes for CATAGTHSNQPQHF.

The chain links TRBV5-5 to TRBJ1-5, with D possibly matching TRBD1 (6 bases). The ends were cut back, 0 bases at V and 2 bases at J, with 15 bases in the middle. Germline V lookup: CDR1 SGHKS, CDR2 YYEKEE (reference sequence). The CDR3 has 17 residues. CDR3 sequence (DNA): TGTGCCAGCAGCTTGGTGGGGGCCCTCAGGGGCAATCAGCCCCAGCATTTT. Its protein is CASSLVGALRGNQPQHF.

In its sample, this clone was seen once. The chain joins TRBV7-2 to TRBJ1-2; D possibly corresponds to TRBD1 (5 bases). V lost 1 base, J lost 1 base, and 10 bases lay in between. Germline V gene data show CDR1 as SGHTA and CDR2 as FQGNSA. The CDR3 totals 15 residues. CDR3 sequence reads: CASSLVWGDNYGYTF. The CDR3 coding sequence is TGTGCCAGCAGCTTAGTTTGGGGGGATAACTATGGCTACACCTTC.

The CDR3 reads CASSSGWSGNSPLHF. The DNA of the CDR3 is TGTGCCAGCAGTTCGGGATGGAGTGGGAATTCACCCCTCCACTTT. The gene calls are TRBV6-5 and TRBJ1-6; D is ambiguous. Germline assignment: CDR1 MNHEY and CDR2 SVGAGI. Trimming shortened V by 4 bases and J by 7 bases, and 14 bases separated the two germline ends. This CDR3 spans 15 amino acids.

The chain combines TRBV7-6 with TRBJ2-7, with TRBD2 matching 10 bases. The CDR3 is 15 residues long. Germline values: CDR1 SGHVS, CDR2 FNYEAQ. Germline trimming cut 5 bases from V and 7 bases from J; bases unmatched to any gene: 11. The CDR3 protein is CASSPRTSGLGEQYF. The CDR3 coding sequence is TGTGCCAGCAGCCCCCGGACTAGCGGCCTGGGGGAGCAGTACTTC.